The rows below give T cell receptor beta chains drawn from one sample of a study of T cell responses to AZD1222 COVID-19 vaccine. Using immunoSEQ multiplex PCR, the repertoire was profiled, and TCRdb retains in-frame clones only, with some absent. The table records about 110,000 clones, 87% of them present only once. The sequenced sample was peripheral blood, obtained on day 0 of AZD1222 vaccination. Receptors were obtained from an adult in good health. The CDR3 runs from the conserved cysteine through the conserved F or W. A D gene is named only where the DNA matches it firmly. Size is omitted from some rows. Given values are once, few, many or a class for expanded clones.

v_call: TRBV3-1/TRBV3-2; j_call: TRBJ1-4; d_call: TRBD1; clone_size: NA; cdr3_nt: TGTGCCAGCAGCCAAAACAGGGGCGGTGAACTGTTTTTT; cdr3_aa: CASSQNRGGELFF
v_call: TRBV9; j_call: TRBJ1-2; d_call: NA; clone_size: NA; cdr3_nt: TGTGCCAGCAGCGTAGTCGGCGGTAACTATGGCTACACCTTC; cdr3_aa: CASSVVGGNYGYTF
v_call: TRBV3-1/TRBV3-2; j_call: TRBJ2-5; d_call: NA; clone_size: once; cdr3_nt: TGTGCTGCACGTCGTGCAGGGAATGGAGAGACCCAGTACTTC; cdr3_aa: CAARRAGNGETQYF
v_call: TRBV5-1; j_call: TRBJ2-7; d_call: TRBD1; clone_size: NA; cdr3_nt: TGCGCCAGCAGCAACCGACAGGGGGGATACGAGCAGTACTTC; cdr3_aa: CASSNRQGGYEQYF
v_call: TRBV5-1; j_call: TRBJ2-5; d_call: NA; clone_size: NA; cdr3_nt: TGCGCCAGCAGGCAGGGACCAGGACAAGAGACCCAGTACTTC; cdr3_aa: CASRQGPGQETQYF
v_call: TRBV7-2; j_call: TRBJ2-4; d_call: TRBD2; clone_size: NA; cdr3_nt: TGTGCCAGCAGCACATACACTAGCGGCATTCAGTACTTC; cdr3_aa: CASSTYTSGIQYF
v_call: TRBV14; j_call: TRBJ2-2; d_call: NA; clone_size: NA; cdr3_nt: TGTGCCAGCGCTCCAACCCGGCACACCGGGGAGCTGTTTTTT; cdr3_aa: CASAPTRHTGELFF
v_call: TRBV7-2; j_call: TRBJ1-4; d_call: TRBD1; clone_size: NA; cdr3_nt: TGTGCCAGCAGCCTTGGACAGGCGGGTTCAACTAATGAAAAACTGTTTTTT; cdr3_aa: CASSLGQAGSTNEKLFF
v_call: TRBV2; j_call: TRBJ2-7; d_call: TRBD1; clone_size: NA; cdr3_nt: TGTGCCAGCAGTGGGGGGGACAGGGGCCTCCTATCCTACGAGCAGTACTTC; cdr3_aa: CASSGGDRGLLSYEQYF
v_call: TRBV4-1; j_call: TRBJ2-2; d_call: TRBD2; clone_size: few; cdr3_nt: TGCGCCAGCAGCCTAGCGGGGGGGCCCGGGGAGCTGTTTTTT; cdr3_aa: CASSLAGGPGELFF
v_call: TRBV19; j_call: TRBJ1-5; d_call: NA; clone_size: NA; cdr3_nt: TGTGCCAGTAGCCTGGGGGGGGCGGGCGTCAATCAGCCCCAGCATTTT; cdr3_aa: CASSLGGAGVNQPQHF
v_call: TRBV19; j_call: TRBJ1-2; d_call: TRBD1; clone_size: NA; cdr3_nt: TGTGCCAGTAGTATAGGAGGCAGGGGGAACTATGGCTACACCTTC; cdr3_aa: CASSIGGRGNYGYTF
v_call: TRBV7-2; j_call: TRBJ2-7; d_call: TRBD2; clone_size: NA; cdr3_nt: TGTGCCAGCGGACTAGCGGTCGTTTACGAGCAGTACTTC; cdr3_aa: CASGLAVVYEQYF
v_call: TRBV5-6; j_call: TRBJ2-1; d_call: NA; clone_size: NA; cdr3_nt: TGTGCCAGCAGGGACACGGACAGAAACTACAATGAGCAGTTCTTC; cdr3_aa: CASRDTDRNYNEQFF
v_call: TRBV19; j_call: TRBJ1-6; d_call: NA; clone_size: NA; cdr3_nt: TGTGCCAGTAGTATTCAGACAGAAGTCTCCTATAATTCACCCCTCCACTTT; cdr3_aa: CASSIQTEVSYNSPLHF
v_call: TRBV4-1; j_call: TRBJ2-1; d_call: TRBD2; clone_size: few; cdr3_nt: TGCGCCAGCAGCCAAGGGGAGGGACTAGCGGGAGGGAGCTCCTACAATGAGCAGTTCTTC; cdr3_aa: CASSQGEGLAGGSSYNEQFF
v_call: TRBV5-1; j_call: TRBJ2-3; d_call: TRBD2; clone_size: NA; cdr3_nt: TGCGCCAGCAGCTTGGGTAGCGGGGTCACAGATACGCAGTATTTT; cdr3_aa: CASSLGSGVTDTQYF
v_call: TRBV6-1; j_call: TRBJ1-5; d_call: NA; clone_size: NA; cdr3_nt: TGTGCCAGCACTGAAATGGGCCCGGGCCAGCCCCAGCATTTT; cdr3_aa: CASTEMGPGQPQHF
v_call: TRBV24-1; j_call: TRBJ1-2; d_call: NA; clone_size: NA; cdr3_nt: TGTGCCACCAGTGACCCTGGACAGATCTATGGCTACACCTTC; cdr3_aa: CATSDPGQIYGYTF
v_call: TRBV19; j_call: TRBJ1-6; d_call: NA; clone_size: NA; cdr3_nt: TGTGCCAGGGGGCGTAGCTCCTATAATTCACCCCTCCACTTT; cdr3_aa: CARGRSSYNSPLHF
v_call: TRBV10-3; j_call: TRBJ1-3; d_call: NA; clone_size: NA; cdr3_nt: TGTGCCATCAGGGACAGCGGCTCTGGAAACACCATATATTTT; cdr3_aa: CAIRDSGSGNTIYF
v_call: TRBV7-9; j_call: TRBJ2-7; d_call: TRBD1; clone_size: NA; cdr3_nt: TGTGCCAGCAGCCCGGGACAGGGGATACACGAGCAGTACTTC; cdr3_aa: CASSPGQGIHEQYF
v_call: TRBV11-2; j_call: TRBJ2-1; d_call: TRBD2; clone_size: NA; cdr3_nt: TGTGCCAGCAGCCCAAGGACTAGCGGAAACAATGAGCAGTTCTTC; cdr3_aa: CASSPRTSGNNEQFF
v_call: TRBV15; j_call: TRBJ2-5; d_call: NA; clone_size: NA; cdr3_nt: TGTGCCACCAGCGGAAGGAGGGACAACCAAGAGACCCAGTACTTC; cdr3_aa: CATSGRRDNQETQYF
v_call: TRBV7-2; j_call: TRBJ2-1; d_call: NA; clone_size: NA; cdr3_nt: TGTGCCAGCAGCTTGACGGGACTTGAGCAGTTCTTC; cdr3_aa: CASSLTGLEQFF
v_call: TRBV5-6; j_call: TRBJ1-6; d_call: NA; clone_size: NA; cdr3_nt: TGTGCCAGCAGCTTGGCTGGTAGGGGAGTCTCACCCCTCCACTTT; cdr3_aa: CASSLAGRGVSPLHF
v_call: TRBV18; j_call: TRBJ2-5; d_call: NA; clone_size: NA; cdr3_nt: TGTGCCAGCTCTCCATCAGGGGAAGGGGAGACCCAGTACTTC; cdr3_aa: CASSPSGEGETQYF
v_call: TRBV11-1; j_call: TRBJ2-5; d_call: TRBD1; clone_size: once; cdr3_nt: TGTGCCAGCAGCAGCGACCGGACAGGCCTGGGAGAGACCCAGTACTTC; cdr3_aa: CASSSDRTGLGETQYF
v_call: TRBV29-1; j_call: TRBJ1-3; d_call: NA; clone_size: few; cdr3_nt: TGCAGCGGACAGTTCTCTGGAAACACCATATATTTT; cdr3_aa: CSGQFSGNTIYF
v_call: TRBV30; j_call: TRBJ2-7; d_call: NA; clone_size: NA; cdr3_nt: TGTGCCACCCAGGACAGACAAACCTACGAGCAGTACTTC; cdr3_aa: CATQDRQTYEQYF
v_call: TRBV5-8; j_call: TRBJ1-2; d_call: NA; clone_size: once; cdr3_nt: TGTGCCAGCAGCCTGAACTATGGCTACACCTTC; cdr3_aa: CASSLNYGYTF
v_call: TRBV30; j_call: TRBJ1-2; d_call: NA; clone_size: NA; cdr3_nt: TGTGCCTGGAGCTGGAACTATGGCTACACCTTC; cdr3_aa: CAWSWNYGYTF
v_call: TRBV5-1; j_call: TRBJ2-2; d_call: NA; clone_size: NA; cdr3_nt: TGCGCCAGCAGCGAGCCGCGTTCTTACACCGGGGAGCTGTTTTTT; cdr3_aa: CASSEPRSYTGELFF
v_call: TRBV9; j_call: TRBJ1-3; d_call: NA; clone_size: NA; cdr3_nt: TGTGCCAGCAGCGTAGAGGACAGCTCTGGAAACACCATATATTTT; cdr3_aa: CASSVEDSSGNTIYF
v_call: TRBV6-2/TRBV6-3; j_call: TRBJ1-4; d_call: TRBD1; clone_size: NA; cdr3_nt: TGTGCCAGCAGCACCACACAGGGGGGTAATGAAAAACTGTTTTTT; cdr3_aa: CASSTTQGGNEKLFF
v_call: TRBV6-5; j_call: TRBJ1-2; d_call: NA; clone_size: NA; cdr3_nt: TGTGCCACCCGTGTCCGGTATGGCTACACCTTC; cdr3_aa: CATRVRYGYTF
v_call: TRBV7-9; j_call: TRBJ2-4; d_call: NA; clone_size: NA; cdr3_nt: TGTGCCAGCAGCCCTCTAGGGAATTCAAAAAACATTCAGTACTTC; cdr3_aa: CASSPLGNSKNIQYF
v_call: TRBV2; j_call: TRBJ1-3; d_call: NA; clone_size: NA; cdr3_nt: TGTGCCAGCAGCCCTCCCGACAGAAGCTCTGGAAACACCATATATTTT; cdr3_aa: CASSPPDRSSGNTIYF
v_call: TRBV6-6; j_call: TRBJ1-1; d_call: TRBD1; clone_size: NA; cdr3_nt: TGTGCCAGCAGTTCCCAGGGGGCCGGCACTGAAGCTTTCTTT; cdr3_aa: CASSSQGAGTEAFF
v_call: TRBV11-2; j_call: TRBJ2-1; d_call: NA; clone_size: NA; cdr3_nt: TGTGCCAGCAGCGCCTCCGGGACAGGGGCTAGCGGGAGGTACAATGAGCAGTTCTTC; cdr3_aa: CASSASGTGASGRYNEQFF
v_call: TRBV18; j_call: TRBJ1-1; d_call: TRBD1; clone_size: NA; cdr3_nt: TGTGCCAGCTCACCCGGGGACAGGGGTAATACTGAAGCTTTCTTT; cdr3_aa: CASSPGDRGNTEAFF
v_call: TRBV19; j_call: TRBJ1-4; d_call: NA; clone_size: NA; cdr3_nt: TGTGCCAGTAGTATCCAAGGGGCAGAAGAAAAACTGTTTTTT; cdr3_aa: CASSIQGAEEKLFF
v_call: TRBV19; j_call: TRBJ1-1; d_call: TRBD1; clone_size: NA; cdr3_nt: TGTGCCAGTAGTAGGGACAGGACGAGTGACACTGAAGCTTTCTTT; cdr3_aa: CASSRDRTSDTEAFF
v_call: TRBV5-6; j_call: TRBJ2-5; d_call: TRBD1; clone_size: NA; cdr3_nt: TGTGCCAGCAGCTCGTTTCTAAGACAGGGATTAGAAGAGACCCAGTACTTC; cdr3_aa: CASSSFLRQGLEETQYF
v_call: TRBV11-2; j_call: TRBJ2-7; d_call: NA; clone_size: NA; cdr3_nt: TGTGCCAGCGCCGGATTGGGGGGCATCTCCTACGAGCAGTACTTC; cdr3_aa: CASAGLGGISYEQYF
v_call: TRBV5-1; j_call: TRBJ2-5; d_call: NA; clone_size: NA; cdr3_nt: TGCGCCAGCAGCTTGTTGGGTCAAGAGACCCAGTACTTC; cdr3_aa: CASSLLGQETQYF
v_call: TRBV5-1; j_call: TRBJ1-6; d_call: NA; clone_size: once; cdr3_nt: TGCGCCAGCAGCTTGCTTTCCGGGGCGTCGAATTCACCCCTCCACTTT; cdr3_aa: CASSLLSGASNSPLHF
v_call: TRBV28; j_call: TRBJ1-2; d_call: NA; clone_size: NA; cdr3_nt: TGTGCCAGCCGACTTTCCCAAGGGGGGCCGGAGGGAGGCTACACCTTC; cdr3_aa: CASRLSQGGPEGGYTF
v_call: TRBV20-1; j_call: TRBJ1-5; d_call: NA; clone_size: NA; cdr3_nt: TGCAGTGCTAGTGCGGGACGAAGCAATCAGCCCCAGCATTTT; cdr3_aa: CSASAGRSNQPQHF
v_call: TRBV7-9; j_call: TRBJ2-3; d_call: NA; clone_size: NA; cdr3_nt: TGTGCCAGCGAGCTTGTAGGGGGAGGCACAGATACGCAGTATTTT; cdr3_aa: CASELVGGGTDTQYF
v_call: TRBV7-2; j_call: TRBJ2-1; d_call: NA; clone_size: NA; cdr3_nt: TGTGCCAGCAGCCCTCTCCGGGCGGGACGACTCGGGGGCGATGAGCAGTTCTTC; cdr3_aa: CASSPLRAGRLGGDEQFF
v_call: TRBV2; j_call: TRBJ1-2; d_call: NA; clone_size: NA; cdr3_nt: TGTGCCAGCAGTTCGCAGGGCAGACCTGGGGGCTACACCTTC; cdr3_aa: CASSSQGRPGGYTF
v_call: TRBV27; j_call: TRBJ1-5; d_call: NA; clone_size: NA; cdr3_nt: TGTGCCAGCAGGCTAGGGAGAGTCCCTAATCAGCCCCAGCATTTT; cdr3_aa: CASRLGRVPNQPQHF
v_call: TRBV11-2; j_call: TRBJ1-1; d_call: TRBD1; clone_size: NA; cdr3_nt: TGTGCCAGCAGCCCCCGGGACAGGGGGGAAGGCACTGAAGCTTTCTTT; cdr3_aa: CASSPRDRGEGTEAFF